Sequencing of this TCR beta chain was carried out in a study of CD4 T cells in relation to SARS-CoV-2 and coronaviruses. Study-level background: TCR beta CDR3s were sequenced after roughly 10-day antigen culture of PBMCs.

Clones were read by immunoSEQ multiplex PCR, and TCRdb kept only the in-frame ones, dropping some. The data contain more than 20,000 clones, 60% to 75% of them singletons. Study conclusions and caveats: In roughly 60% of donors, memory CD4+ clonotypes crossrecognized SARS-CoV-2 and at least one common cold coronavirus spike.

Unexposed donor CD4+ T cells date from about 2010-2019, before the COVID-19 pandemic. CD4+ T cells were isolated from the cells after more than nine days of culture. Testing used SARS-CoV-2 S/N and four cold-coronavirus spikes on unexposed-donor CD4+ T cells, cells permitting. The CDR3 is 13 residues long. V was clipped by 5 bases and J by 2 bases; unmatched bases: 3. This clone was detected once. The antigen is not known. V is TRBV12-3 or TRBV12-4 and J is TRBJ2-7, with 7 nucleotides matching TRBD1. This TCR was recovered from a human donor in good health. The sequenced material came from CD4+ T cells from PBMCs, cultured in vitro. The CDR3: CASSKQGTYEQYF. Written as DNA, the CDR3 is TGTGCCAGCAGTAAACAGGGGACCTACGAGCAGTACTTC.